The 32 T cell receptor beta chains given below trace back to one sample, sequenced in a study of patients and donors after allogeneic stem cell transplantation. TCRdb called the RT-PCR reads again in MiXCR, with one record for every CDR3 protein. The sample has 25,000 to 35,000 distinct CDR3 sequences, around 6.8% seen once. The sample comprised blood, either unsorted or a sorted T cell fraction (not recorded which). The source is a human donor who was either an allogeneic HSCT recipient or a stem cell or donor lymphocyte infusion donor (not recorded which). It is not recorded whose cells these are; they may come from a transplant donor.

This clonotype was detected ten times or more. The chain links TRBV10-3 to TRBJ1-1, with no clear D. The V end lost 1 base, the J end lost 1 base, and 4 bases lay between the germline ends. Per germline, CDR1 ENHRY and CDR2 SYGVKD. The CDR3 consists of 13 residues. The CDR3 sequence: CAISEFGNTEAFF. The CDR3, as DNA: TGTGCCATCAGTGAGTTCGGGAACACTGAAGCTTTCTTT.

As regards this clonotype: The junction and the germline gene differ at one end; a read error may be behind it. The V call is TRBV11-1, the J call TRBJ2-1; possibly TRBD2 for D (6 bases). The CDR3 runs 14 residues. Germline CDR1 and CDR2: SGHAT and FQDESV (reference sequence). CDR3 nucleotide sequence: TGTGCCAGCAGCCTAGCGCTCCCCCGGAATGAGCAGTTCTTC. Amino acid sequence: CASSLALPRNEQFF.

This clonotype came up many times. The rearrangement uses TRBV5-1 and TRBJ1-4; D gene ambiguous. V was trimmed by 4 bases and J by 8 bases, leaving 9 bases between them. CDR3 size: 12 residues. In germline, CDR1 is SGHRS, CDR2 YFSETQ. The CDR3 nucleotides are TGCGCCAGCAGCACCAACGGGGAAAAACTGTTTTTT. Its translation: CASSTNGEKLFF.

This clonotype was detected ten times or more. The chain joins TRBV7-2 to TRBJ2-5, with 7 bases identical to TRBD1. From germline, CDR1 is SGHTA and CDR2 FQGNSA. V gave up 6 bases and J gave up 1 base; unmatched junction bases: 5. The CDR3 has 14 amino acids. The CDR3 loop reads CASRSGTVQETQYF. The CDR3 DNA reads TGTGCCAGCAGATCCGGGACAGTCCAAGAGACCCAGTACTTC.

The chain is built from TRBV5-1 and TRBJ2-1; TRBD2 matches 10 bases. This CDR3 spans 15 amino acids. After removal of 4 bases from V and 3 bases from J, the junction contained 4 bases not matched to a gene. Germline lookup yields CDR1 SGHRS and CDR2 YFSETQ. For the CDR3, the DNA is TGCGCCAGCAGCCCTAGCGGGAGATTCTACAATGAGCAGTTCTTC. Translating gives CASSPSGRFYNEQFF.

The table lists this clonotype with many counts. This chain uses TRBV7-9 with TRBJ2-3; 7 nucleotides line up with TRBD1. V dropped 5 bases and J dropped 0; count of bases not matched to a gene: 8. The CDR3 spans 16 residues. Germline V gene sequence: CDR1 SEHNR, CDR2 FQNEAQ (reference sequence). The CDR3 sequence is CASSRGWTGSTDTQYF. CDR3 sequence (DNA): TGTGCCAGCAGCCGAGGGTGGACAGGCAGCACAGATACGCAGTATTTT.

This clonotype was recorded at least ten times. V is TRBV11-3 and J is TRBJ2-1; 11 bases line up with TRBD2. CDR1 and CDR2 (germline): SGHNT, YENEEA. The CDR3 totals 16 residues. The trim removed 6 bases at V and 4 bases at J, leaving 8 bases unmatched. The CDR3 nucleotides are TGTGCCAGCAGTTCCGCTAGCGGGAGGATTTACAATGAGCAGTTCTTC. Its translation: CASSSASGRIYNEQFF.

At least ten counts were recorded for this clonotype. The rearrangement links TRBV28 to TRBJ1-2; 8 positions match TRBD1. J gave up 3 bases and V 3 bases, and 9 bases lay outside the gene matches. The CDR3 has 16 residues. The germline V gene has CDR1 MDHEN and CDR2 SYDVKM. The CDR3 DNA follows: TGTGCCAGCAGTTTCCTGGGACAGGTTTTTGACTATGGCTACACCTTC. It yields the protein CASSFLGQVFDYGYTF.

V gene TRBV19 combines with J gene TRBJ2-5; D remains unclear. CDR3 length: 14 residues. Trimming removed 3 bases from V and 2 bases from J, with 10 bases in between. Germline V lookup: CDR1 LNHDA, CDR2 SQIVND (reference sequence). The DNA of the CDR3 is TGTGCCAGTAGTATTCGCGCCAGTCAAGAGACCCAGTACTTC. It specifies CASSIRASQETQYF.

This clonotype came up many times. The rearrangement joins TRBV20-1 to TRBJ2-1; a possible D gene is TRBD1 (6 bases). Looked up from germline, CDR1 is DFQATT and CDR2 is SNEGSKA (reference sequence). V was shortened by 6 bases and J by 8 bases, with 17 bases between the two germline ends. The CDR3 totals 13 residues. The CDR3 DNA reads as TGCAGTGCGCATCGACAGGTTTGGGATGAGCAGTTCTTC. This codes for CSAHRQVWDEQFF.

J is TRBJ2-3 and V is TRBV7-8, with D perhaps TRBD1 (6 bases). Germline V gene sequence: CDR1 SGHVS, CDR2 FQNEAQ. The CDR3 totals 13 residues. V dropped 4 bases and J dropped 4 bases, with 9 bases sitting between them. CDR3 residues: CASSSGQSDTQYF. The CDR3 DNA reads TGTGCCAGCAGCTCAGGACAGTCAGATACGCAGTATTTT. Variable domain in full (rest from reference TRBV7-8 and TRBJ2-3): GAGVSQSPRYKVAKRGQDVALRCDPISGHVSLFWYQQALGQGPEFLTYFQNEAQLDKSGLPSDRFFAERPEGSVSTLKIQRTQQEDSAVYLCASSSGQSDTQYFGPGTRLTVL.

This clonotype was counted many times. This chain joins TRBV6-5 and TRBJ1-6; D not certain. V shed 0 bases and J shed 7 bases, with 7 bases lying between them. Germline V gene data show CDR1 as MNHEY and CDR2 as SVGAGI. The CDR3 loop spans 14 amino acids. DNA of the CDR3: TGTGCCAGCAGTTACTCGCGGTTAAATTCACCCCTCCACTTT. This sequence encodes CASSYSRLNSPLHF.

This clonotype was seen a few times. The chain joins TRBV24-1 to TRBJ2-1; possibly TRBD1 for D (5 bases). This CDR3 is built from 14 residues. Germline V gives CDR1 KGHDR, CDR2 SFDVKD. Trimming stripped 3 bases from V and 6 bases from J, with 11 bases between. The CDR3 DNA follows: TGTGCCACCAGTGATCCATTTACAGGCAATGAGCAGTTCTTC. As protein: CATSDPFTGNEQFF.

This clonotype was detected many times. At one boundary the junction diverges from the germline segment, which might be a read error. The DNA of the CDR3 is TGTGCCAGCAGCCAAGCTCTAGCGGCTAGCACATATACGCAGTATTTT. It yields the protein CASSQALAASTYTQYF. V usage is TRBV3-1 and J usage is TRBJ2-3; TRBD2 agrees at 7 bases. CDR1 LGHDT and CDR2 YNNKEL come from the germline V gene (reference sequence). The CDR3 spans 16 residues.

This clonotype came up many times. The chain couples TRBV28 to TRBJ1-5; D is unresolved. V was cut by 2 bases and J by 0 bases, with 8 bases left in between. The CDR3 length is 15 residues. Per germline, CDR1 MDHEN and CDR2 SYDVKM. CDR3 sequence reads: CASSLGSSSNQPQHF. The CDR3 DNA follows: TGTGCCAGCAGTTTAGGCAGCTCTAGCAATCAGCCCCAGCATTTT.

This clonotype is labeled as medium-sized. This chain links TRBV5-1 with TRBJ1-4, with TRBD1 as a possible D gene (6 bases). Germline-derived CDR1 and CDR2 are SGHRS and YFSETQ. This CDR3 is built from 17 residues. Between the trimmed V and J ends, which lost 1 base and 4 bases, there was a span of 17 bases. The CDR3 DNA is TGCGCCAGCAGCTTGAGTGGTCAGGGGAGGATTAATGAAAAACTGTTTTTT. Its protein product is CASSLSGQGRINEKLFF.

CDR3 residues: CASSTRTGGSSNEQFF. In nucleotides, the CDR3 is TGTGCCAGCAGTACTCGGACAGGGGGCTCAAGCAATGAGCAGTTCTTC. The genes are TRBV28 and TRBJ2-1, with 11 bases matching TRBD1. The CDR3 length is 16 residues. Unmatched junction bases numbered 9, after V lost 5 bases and J lost 6 bases. Looked up from germline, CDR1 is MDHEN and CDR2 is SYDVKM.

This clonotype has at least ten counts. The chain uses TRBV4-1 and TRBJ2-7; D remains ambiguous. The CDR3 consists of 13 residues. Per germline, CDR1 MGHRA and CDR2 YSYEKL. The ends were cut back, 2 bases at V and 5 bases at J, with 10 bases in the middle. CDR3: CASSQSRRHEQYF. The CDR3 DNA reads TGCGCCAGCAGCCAATCCCGAAGGCACGAGCAGTACTTC.

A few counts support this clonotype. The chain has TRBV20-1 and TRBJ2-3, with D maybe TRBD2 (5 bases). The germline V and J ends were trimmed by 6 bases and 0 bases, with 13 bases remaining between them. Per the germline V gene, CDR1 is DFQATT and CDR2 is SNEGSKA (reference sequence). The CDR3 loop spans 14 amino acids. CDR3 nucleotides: TGCAGTGCCCCTCGGGGATCTAGCACAGATACGCAGTATTTT. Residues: CSAPRGSSTDTQYF.

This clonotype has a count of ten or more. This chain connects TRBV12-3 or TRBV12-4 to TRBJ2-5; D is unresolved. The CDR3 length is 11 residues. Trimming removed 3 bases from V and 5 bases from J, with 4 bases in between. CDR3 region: CASSFSETQYF. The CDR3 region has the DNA TGTGCCAGCAGTTTCTCGGAGACCCAGTACTTC.

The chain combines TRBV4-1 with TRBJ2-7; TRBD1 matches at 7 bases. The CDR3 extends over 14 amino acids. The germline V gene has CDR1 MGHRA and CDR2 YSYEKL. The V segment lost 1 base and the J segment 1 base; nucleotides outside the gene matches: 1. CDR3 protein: CASSQAGQSYEQYF. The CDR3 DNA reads TGCGCCAGCAGCCAAGCGGGACAGTCCTACGAGCAGTACTTC.

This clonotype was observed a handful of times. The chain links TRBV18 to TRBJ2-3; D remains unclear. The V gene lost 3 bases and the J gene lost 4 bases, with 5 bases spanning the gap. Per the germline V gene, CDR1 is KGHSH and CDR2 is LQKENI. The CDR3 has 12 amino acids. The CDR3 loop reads CASSPGSDTQYF. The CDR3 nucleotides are TGTGCCAGCTCACCCGGGTCAGATACGCAGTATTTT.

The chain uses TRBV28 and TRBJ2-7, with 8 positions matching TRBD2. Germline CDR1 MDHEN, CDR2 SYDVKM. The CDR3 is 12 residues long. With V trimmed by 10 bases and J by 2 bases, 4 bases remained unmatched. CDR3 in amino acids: CATLAGPYEQYF. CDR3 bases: TGTGCCACCCTAGCGGGCCCCTACGAGCAGTACTTC.

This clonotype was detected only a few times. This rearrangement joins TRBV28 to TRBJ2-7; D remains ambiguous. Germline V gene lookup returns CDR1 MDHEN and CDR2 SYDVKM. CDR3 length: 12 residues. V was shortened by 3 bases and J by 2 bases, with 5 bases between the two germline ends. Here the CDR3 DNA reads TGTGCCAGCAGTTTTACAACCTACGAGCAGTACTTC. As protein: CASSFTTYEQYF.

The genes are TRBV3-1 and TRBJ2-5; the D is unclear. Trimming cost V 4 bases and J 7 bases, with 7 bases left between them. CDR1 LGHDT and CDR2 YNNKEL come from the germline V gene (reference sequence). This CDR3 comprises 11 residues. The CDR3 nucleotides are TGTGCCAGCAGCCTGATGGCGACCCAGTACTTC. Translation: CASSLMATQYF.

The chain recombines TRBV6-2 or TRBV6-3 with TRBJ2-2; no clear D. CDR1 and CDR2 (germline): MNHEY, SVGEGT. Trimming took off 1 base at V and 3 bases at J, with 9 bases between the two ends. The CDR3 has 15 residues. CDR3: CASSYLGTHTGELFF. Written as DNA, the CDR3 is TGTGCCAGCAGTTACTTGGGCACTCACACCGGGGAGCTGTTTTTT.

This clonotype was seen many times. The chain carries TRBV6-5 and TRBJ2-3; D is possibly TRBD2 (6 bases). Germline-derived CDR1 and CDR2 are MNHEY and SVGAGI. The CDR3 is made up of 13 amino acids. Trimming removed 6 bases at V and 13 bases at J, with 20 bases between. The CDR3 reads CASSLAGTPEKYF. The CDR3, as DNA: TGTGCCAGCAGCCTAGCCGGGACTCCCGAGAAGTATTTT.

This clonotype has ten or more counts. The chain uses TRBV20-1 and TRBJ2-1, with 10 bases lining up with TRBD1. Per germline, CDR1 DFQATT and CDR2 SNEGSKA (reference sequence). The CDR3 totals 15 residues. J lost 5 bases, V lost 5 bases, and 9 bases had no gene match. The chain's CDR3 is CSAGHRDRGNNEQFF. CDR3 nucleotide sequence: TGCAGTGCTGGACACCGGGACAGGGGAAACAATGAGCAGTTCTTC.

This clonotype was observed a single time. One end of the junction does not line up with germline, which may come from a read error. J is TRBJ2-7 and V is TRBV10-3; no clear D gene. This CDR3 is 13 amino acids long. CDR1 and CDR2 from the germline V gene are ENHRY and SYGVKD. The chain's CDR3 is CAICESGSHGQYF. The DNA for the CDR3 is TGTGCCATCTGTGAGTCCGGCTCGCACGGGCAGTACTTC.

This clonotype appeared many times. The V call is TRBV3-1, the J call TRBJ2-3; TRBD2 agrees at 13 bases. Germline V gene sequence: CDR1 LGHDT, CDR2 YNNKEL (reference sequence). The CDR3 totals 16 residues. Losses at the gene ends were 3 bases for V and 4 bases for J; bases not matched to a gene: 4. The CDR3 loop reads CASSQRTSGSPDTQYF. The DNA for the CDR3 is TGTGCCAGCAGCCAGAGGACTAGCGGGAGTCCAGATACGCAGTATTTT.

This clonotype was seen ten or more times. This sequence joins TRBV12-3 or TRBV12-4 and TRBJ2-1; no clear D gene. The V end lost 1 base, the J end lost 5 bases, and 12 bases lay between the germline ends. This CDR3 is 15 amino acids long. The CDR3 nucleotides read TGTGCCAGCAGTTTAGAACTACCTAACGACAATGAGCAGTTCTTC. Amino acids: CASSLELPNDNEQFF.

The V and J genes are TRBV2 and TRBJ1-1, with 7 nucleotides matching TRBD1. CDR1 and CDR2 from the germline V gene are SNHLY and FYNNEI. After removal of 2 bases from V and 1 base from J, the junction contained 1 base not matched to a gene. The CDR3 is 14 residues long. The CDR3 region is CASSEQGENTEAFF. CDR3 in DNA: TGTGCCAGCAGTGAACAGGGGGAGAACACTGAAGCTTTCTTT.